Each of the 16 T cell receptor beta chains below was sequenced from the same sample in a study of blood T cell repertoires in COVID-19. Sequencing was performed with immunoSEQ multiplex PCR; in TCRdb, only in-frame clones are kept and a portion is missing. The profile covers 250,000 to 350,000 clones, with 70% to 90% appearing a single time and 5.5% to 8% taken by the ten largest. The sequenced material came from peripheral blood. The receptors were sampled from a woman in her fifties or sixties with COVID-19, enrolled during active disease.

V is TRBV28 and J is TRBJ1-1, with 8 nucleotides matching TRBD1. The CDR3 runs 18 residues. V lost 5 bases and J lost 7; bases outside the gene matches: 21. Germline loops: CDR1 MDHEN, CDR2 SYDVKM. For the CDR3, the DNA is TGTGCCAGCAGTCCTCTGGGGCAGGGGGCGAGAAATTTAGGTGAAGCTTTCTTT. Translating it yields CASSPLGQGARNLGEAFF.

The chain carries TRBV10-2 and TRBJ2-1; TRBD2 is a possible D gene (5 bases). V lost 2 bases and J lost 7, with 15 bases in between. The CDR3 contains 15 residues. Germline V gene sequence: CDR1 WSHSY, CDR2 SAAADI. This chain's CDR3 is CASSEGVARGNEQFF. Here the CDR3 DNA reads TGCGCCAGCAGTGAGGGGGTAGCGCGAGGTAATGAGCAGTTCTTC.

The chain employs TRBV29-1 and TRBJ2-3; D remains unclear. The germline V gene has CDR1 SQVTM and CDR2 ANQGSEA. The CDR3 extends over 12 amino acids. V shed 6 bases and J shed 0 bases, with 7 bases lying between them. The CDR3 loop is CSVERSTDTQYF. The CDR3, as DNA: TGCAGCGTAGAACGGAGCACAGATACGCAGTATTTT.

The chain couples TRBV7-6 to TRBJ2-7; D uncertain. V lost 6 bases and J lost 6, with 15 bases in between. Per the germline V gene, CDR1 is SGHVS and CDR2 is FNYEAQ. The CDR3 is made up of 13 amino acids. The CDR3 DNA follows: TGTGCCAGCAGTTCCCAGTGGTCGGGCGAGCAGTACTTC. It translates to CASSSQWSGEQYF.

CDR3 region: CASSQGTSGLYNEQFF. CDR3 nucleotide sequence: TGCGCCAGCAGCCAAGGAACTAGCGGATTATACAATGAGCAGTTCTTC. This chain connects TRBV4-1 to TRBJ2-1; 8 bases agree with TRBD2. The germline V gene has CDR1 MGHRA and CDR2 YSYEKL. J gave up 4 bases and V 1 base, and 6 bases lay outside the gene matches. The CDR3 is 16 residues long.

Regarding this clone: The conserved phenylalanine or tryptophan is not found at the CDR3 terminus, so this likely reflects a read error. The CDR3 sequence: CASSDSIASGRAYEQYL. The CDR3 bases are TGTGCCAGCAGTGACTCGATTGCGAGCGGGAGGGCCTACGAGCAGTACCTC. The chain carries TRBV6-4 and TRBJ2-7, with 10 bases aligning to TRBD2. This CDR3 region has 17 residues. Germline V gene sequence: CDR1 MRHNA, CDR2 SNTAGT. J lost 2 bases, V lost 0 bases, and 7 bases had no gene match.

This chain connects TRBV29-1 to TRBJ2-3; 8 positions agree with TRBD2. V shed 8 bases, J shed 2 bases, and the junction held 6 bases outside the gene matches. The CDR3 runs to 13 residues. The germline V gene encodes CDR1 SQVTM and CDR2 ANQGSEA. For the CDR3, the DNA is TGCAGCTTCTTAGCGGGGAACACAGATACGCAGTATTTT. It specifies CSFLAGNTDTQYF.

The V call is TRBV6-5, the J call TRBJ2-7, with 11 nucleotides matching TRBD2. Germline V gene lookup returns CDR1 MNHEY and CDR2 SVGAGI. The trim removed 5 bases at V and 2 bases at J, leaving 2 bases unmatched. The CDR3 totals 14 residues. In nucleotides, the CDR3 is TGTGCCAGCAGTCTAGCGGGAGGCCCCTACGAGCAGTACTTC. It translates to CASSLAGGPYEQYF.

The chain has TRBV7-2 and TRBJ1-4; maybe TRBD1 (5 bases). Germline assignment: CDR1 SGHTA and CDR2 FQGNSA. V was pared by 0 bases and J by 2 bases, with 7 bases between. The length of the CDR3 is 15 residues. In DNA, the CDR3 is TGTGCCAGCAGCTTAGCGCGGGGGACTAATGAAAAACTGTTTTTT. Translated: CASSLARGTNEKLFF.

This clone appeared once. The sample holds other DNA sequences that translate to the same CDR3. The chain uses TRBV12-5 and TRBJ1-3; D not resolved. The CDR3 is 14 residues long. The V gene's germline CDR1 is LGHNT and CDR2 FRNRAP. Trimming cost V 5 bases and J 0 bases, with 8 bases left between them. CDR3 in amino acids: CASGLSGSGNTIYF. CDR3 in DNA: TGTGCTAGTGGTCTGTCAGGCTCTGGAAACACCATATATTTT.

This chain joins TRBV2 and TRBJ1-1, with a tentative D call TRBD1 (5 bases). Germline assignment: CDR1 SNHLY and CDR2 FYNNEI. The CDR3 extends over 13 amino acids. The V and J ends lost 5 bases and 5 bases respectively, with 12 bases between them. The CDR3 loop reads CASSPQGITEAFF. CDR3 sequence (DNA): TGTGCCAGCAGTCCCCAGGGAATTACTGAAGCTTTCTTT.

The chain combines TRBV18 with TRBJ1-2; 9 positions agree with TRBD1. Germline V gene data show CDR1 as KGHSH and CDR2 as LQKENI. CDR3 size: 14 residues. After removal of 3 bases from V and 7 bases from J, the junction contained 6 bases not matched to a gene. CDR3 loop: CASSPDTGGFGYTF. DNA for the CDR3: TGTGCCAGCTCACCCGACACAGGGGGCTTTGGCTACACCTTC.

The CDR3 loop is CASSLPREKVNEQFF. CDR3 sequence (DNA): TGTGCCAGCTCCCTTCCGCGGGAGAAAGTCAATGAGCAGTTCTTC. The V gene is TRBV5-4, the J gene TRBJ2-1, with 7 bases lining up with TRBD2. This CDR3 spans 15 amino acids. V lost 7 bases, J lost 6 bases, and 13 bases stayed unmatched. Germline assignment: CDR1 SGHNT and CDR2 YYREEE (reference sequence).

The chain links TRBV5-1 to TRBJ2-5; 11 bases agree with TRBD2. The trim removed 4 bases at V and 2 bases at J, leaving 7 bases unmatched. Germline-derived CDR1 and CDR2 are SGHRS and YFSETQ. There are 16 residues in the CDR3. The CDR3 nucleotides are TGCGCCAGCAGCGTTACTAGCGGGAGTGTTCAAGAGACCCAGTACTTC. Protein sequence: CASSVTSGSVQETQYF.

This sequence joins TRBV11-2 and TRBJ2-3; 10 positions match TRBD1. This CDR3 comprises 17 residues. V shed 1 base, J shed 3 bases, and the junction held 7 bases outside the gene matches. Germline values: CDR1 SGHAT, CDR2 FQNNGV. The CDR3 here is CASSLAGGQGWTDTQYF. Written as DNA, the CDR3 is TGTGCCAGCAGCTTAGCCGGGGGACAGGGGTGGACAGATACGCAGTATTTT.

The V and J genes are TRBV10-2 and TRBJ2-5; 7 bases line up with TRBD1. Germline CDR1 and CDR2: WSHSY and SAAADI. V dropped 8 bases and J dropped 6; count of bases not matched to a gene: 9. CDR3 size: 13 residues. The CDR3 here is CASLGQQKKTQYF. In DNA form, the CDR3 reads TGCGCCAGCCTGGGACAGCAGAAGAAGACCCAGTACTTC.